This T cell receptor (beta chain) comes out of a study of blood T cell repertoires in COVID-19. Study summary: Samples representing acute and convalescent COVID-19 were sourced from the United States, Italy and Spain. From T cells, B-cell-depleted T cells, or PBMCs came the material, which was cDNA or gDNA.

The V and J ends lost 2 bases and 5 bases, in that order; junction bases with no gene match: 3. The CDR3 has 13 amino acids. CDR1 SNHLY and CDR2 FYNNEI come from the germline V gene. Under the authors' procedure: Estimates of nucleated cell counts were drawn from the amplification of reference gene primers. Sequencing used immunoSEQ multiplex PCR; TCRdb keeps in-frame clones, though not all of them. For V, J and clone size, that table is used; D and trimming come from the DNA. Seen here are about 240,000 clones, 83% observed once, and the top ten hold around 6%. This clonotype originated in a human donor in a cohort sampled during active COVID-19. The chain employs TRBV2 and TRBJ2-7; 7 nucleotides align to TRBD1. Sequencing input: peripheral blood. CDR3 DNA: TGTGCCAGCAGTGAAACCGACAGGGACGAGCAGTACTTC. Translating it yields CASSETDRDEQYF.